Each of the 10 T cell receptor beta chains below was sequenced from the same sample in a study of OX40 agonist ivuxolimab in advanced cancers. TCRdb's table, derived via immunoSEQ multiplex PCR, lists solely in-frame clones and lacks some. The data hold under 40,000 clones, with around nine tenths observed a single time. Material: CD4+ or CD8+ T cells sorted from blood, obtained in a trial of the OX40 agonist ivuxolimab. These TCRs come from an adult with an advanced solid tumor such as melanoma, head and neck, liver or kidney cancer.

This clone turned up a few times. The J gene is TRBJ1-1, the V gene TRBV30; 8 bases map to TRBD1. The CDR3 length is 11 residues. Per germline, CDR1 GTSNPN and CDR2 SVGIG (reference sequence). Trimming removed 7 bases from V and 7 bases from J; junction bases left unmatched: 5. The CDR3 DNA is TGTGCCTTGAGCAGGGGGCTTGAAGCTTTCTTT. Translated, it gives CALSRGLEAFF.

The rearrangement links TRBV2 to TRBJ2-7, with 13 bases identical to TRBD2. V shed 4 bases and J 7 bases; nucleotides not matched to a gene: 7. Germline CDR1 is SNHLY and CDR2 is FYNNEI. The CDR3 totals 15 residues. The CDR3, as DNA: TGTGCCAGCAGTGGGACTAGCGGGGGCCCGAGGGAGCAGTACTTC. Translated, it gives CASSGTSGGPREQYF. The full variable domain, rest sourced from reference TRBV2 and TRBJ2-7, is EPEVTQTPSHQVTQMGQEVILRCVPISNHLYFYWYRQILGQKVEFLVSFYNNEISEKSEIFDDQFSVERPDGSNFTLKIRSTKLEDSAMYFCASSGTSGGPREQYFGPGTRLTVT.

The sample holds a few counts of this clone. The gene calls are TRBV28 and TRBJ1-5; D is ambiguous. The V gene's germline CDR1 is MDHEN and CDR2 SYDVKM. Trimming removed 4 bases from V and 7 bases from J, with 11 bases in between. The CDR3 loop spans 13 amino acids. The CDR3 here is CASSSGRVQPQHF. The CDR3 nucleotides are TGTGCCAGCAGTTCGGGGAGGGTCCAGCCCCAGCATTTT.

The rearrangement joins TRBV27 to TRBJ1-2; TRBD1 matches 10 bases. The germline V gene encodes CDR1 MNHEY and CDR2 SMNVEV (reference sequence). CDR3 size: 15 residues. Trimming at V came to 6 bases and at J to 8 bases, leaving 12 bases not matched to a gene. The CDR3 protein is CASSRQGTGAGGYTF. CDR3 nucleotide sequence: TGTGCCAGCAGCCGCCAGGGGACAGGGGCCGGCGGCTACACCTTC.

The V call is TRBV4-3, the J call TRBJ1-1; D not certain. Germline V lookup: CDR1 LGHNA, CDR2 YSLEER. The CDR3 has 13 amino acids. Trimming removed 8 bases from V and 4 bases from J, with 14 bases in between. Here the CDR3 reads CASALEWSTEAFF. DNA of the CDR3: TGCGCCAGCGCTTTAGAGTGGAGCACTGAAGCTTTCTTT.

This chain links TRBV7-9 with TRBJ2-5; D perhaps matches TRBD1 (5 bases). The CDR3 covers 15 residues. V lost 6 bases and J 1 base, leaving 15 bases between the germline ends. Germline values: CDR1 SEHNR, CDR2 FQNEAQ (reference sequence). Written as DNA, the CDR3 is TGTGCCAGCAGTCCAGGAGACAGTTTCCAAGAGACCCAGTACTTC. Its translation is CASSPGDSFQETQYF.

This clone is a singleton in its sample. DNA of the CDR3: TGTGCCAGCAGGGTCCCGGGGATAGGCGGCTACACCTTC. Translated: CASRVPGIGGYTF. V and J are TRBV2 and TRBJ1-2; D not certain. The CDR3 is 13 amino acids. Germline CDR1 reads SNHLY; CDR2 reads FYNNEI. Trimming pared 6 bases from V and 8 bases from J, leaving 16 bases between.

This rearrangement joins TRBV19 to TRBJ1-1, with no clear D. Germline CDR1 reads LNHDA; CDR2 reads SQIVND (reference sequence). V was pared by 5 bases and J by 0 bases, with 13 bases between. The CDR3 spans 15 residues. The CDR3 sequence: CASSAGIFMNTEAFF. In DNA form, the CDR3 reads TGTGCCAGTAGTGCCGGGATCTTTATGAACACTGAAGCTTTCTTT.

This chain uses TRBV5-6 with TRBJ1-3; the D gene is possibly TRBD1 (5 bases). Deletions cut 4 bases from V and 1 base from J, with 15 bases between. In germline, CDR1 is SGHDT, CDR2 YYEEEE. The CDR3 totals 16 residues. The CDR3 reads CASSIPQAGSGNTIYF. CDR3 DNA sequence: TGTGCCAGCAGCATACCACAGGCAGGATCTGGAAACACCATATATTTT.

The CDR3 loop is CASSSGQINSYEQYF. The CDR3 DNA is TGTGCCAGTAGTTCCGGACAGATAAACTCCTACGAGCAGTACTTC. The V and J genes are TRBV19 and TRBJ2-7; D may be TRBD1 (6 bases). Germline lookup yields CDR1 LNHDA and CDR2 SQIVND (reference sequence). CDR3 length equals 15 residues. V was clipped by 5 bases and J by 0 bases, with 14 bases between them. The full variable domain, completed using reference TRBV19 and TRBJ2-7, is DGGITQSPKYLFRKEGQNVTLSCEQNLNHDAMYWYRQDPGQGLRLIYYSQIVNDFQKGDIAEGYSVSREKKESFPLTVTSAQKNPTAFYLCASSSGQINSYEQYFGPGTRLTVT.